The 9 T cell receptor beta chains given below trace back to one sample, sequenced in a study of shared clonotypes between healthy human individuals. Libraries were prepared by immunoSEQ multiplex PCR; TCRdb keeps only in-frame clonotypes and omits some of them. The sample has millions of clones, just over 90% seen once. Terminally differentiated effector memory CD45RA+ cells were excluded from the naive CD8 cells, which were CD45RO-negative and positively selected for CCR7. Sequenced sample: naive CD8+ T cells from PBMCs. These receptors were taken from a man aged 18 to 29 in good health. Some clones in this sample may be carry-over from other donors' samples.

The CDR3 DNA follows: TGCGCCAGCAGCCAAGATGGTGACACCGGGGAGCTGTTTTTT. Its protein is CASSQDGDTGELFF. J is TRBJ2-2 and V is TRBV4-1; D unresolved. The CDR3 runs to 14 residues. Germline lookup yields CDR1 MGHRA and CDR2 YSYEKL. V lost 0 bases and J lost 3, with 5 bases in between.

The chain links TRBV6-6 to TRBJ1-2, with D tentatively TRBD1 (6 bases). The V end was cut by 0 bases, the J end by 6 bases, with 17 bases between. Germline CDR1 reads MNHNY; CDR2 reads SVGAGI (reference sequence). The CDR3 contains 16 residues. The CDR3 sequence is CASSYSLAGERDGYTF. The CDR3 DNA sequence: TGTGCCAGCAGTTACTCGTTGGCAGGGGAGCGGGATGGCTACACCTTC.

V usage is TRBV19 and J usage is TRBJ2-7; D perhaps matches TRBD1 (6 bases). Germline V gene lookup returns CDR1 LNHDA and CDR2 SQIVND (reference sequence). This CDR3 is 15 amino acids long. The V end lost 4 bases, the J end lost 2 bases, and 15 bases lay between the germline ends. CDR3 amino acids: CASSNLRDITYEQYF. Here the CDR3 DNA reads TGTGCCAGTAGTAATCTCCGGGACATAACCTACGAGCAGTACTTC. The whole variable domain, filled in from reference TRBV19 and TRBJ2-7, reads DGGITQSPKYLFRKEGQNVTLSCEQNLNHDAMYWYRQDPGQGLRLIYYSQIVNDFQKGDIAEGYSVSREKKESFPLTVTSAQKNPTAFYLCASSNLRDITYEQYFGPGTRLTVT.

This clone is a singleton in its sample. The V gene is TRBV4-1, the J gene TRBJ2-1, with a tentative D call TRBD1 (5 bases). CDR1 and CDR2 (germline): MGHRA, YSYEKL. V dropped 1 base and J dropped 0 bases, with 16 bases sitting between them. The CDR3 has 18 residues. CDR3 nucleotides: TGCGCCAGCAGCCAAGGGGGCGCCACTGTTAGCTCCTACAATGAGCAGTTCTTC. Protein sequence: CASSQGGATVSSYNEQFF.

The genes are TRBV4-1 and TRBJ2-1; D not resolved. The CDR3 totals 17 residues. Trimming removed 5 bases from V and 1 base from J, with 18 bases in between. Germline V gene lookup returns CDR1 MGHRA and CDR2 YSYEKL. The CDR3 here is CASSEDPPLQSYNEQFF. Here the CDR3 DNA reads TGCGCCAGCAGCGAGGACCCTCCCCTACAATCCTACAATGAGCAGTTCTTC.

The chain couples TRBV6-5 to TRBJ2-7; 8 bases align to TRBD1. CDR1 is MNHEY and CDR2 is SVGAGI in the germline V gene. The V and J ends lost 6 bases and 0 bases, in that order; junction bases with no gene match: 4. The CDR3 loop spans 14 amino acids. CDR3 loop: CASSLDRASYEQYF. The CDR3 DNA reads TGTGCCAGCAGCCTGGACAGGGCCTCCTACGAGCAGTACTTC.

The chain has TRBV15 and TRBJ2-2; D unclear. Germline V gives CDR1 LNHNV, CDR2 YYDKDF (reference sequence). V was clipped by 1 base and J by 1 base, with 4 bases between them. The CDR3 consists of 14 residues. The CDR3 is CATSRARNTGELFF. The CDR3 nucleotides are TGTGCCACCAGCAGAGCTCGGAACACCGGGGAGCTGTTTTTT.

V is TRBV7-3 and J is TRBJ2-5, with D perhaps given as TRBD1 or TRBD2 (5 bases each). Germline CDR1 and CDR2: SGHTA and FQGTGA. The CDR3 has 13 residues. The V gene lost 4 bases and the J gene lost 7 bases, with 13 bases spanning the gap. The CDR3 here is CASSWGKKGTQYF. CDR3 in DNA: TGTGCCAGCAGCTGGGGGAAGAAAGGGACCCAGTACTTC.

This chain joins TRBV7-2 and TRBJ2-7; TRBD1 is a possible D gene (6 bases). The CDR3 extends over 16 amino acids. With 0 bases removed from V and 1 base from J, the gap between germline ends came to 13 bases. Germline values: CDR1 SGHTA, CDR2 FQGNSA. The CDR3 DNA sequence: TGTGCCAGCAGCTTAGCGAGCAGGGGTGGGTCCTACGAGCAGTACTTC. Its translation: CASSLASRGGSYEQYF.